A selection of T cell receptor beta chains follows, all from one sample in a study of early T cells in non-severe SARS-CoV-2 infection. One entry per CDR3 protein results from TCRdb running MiXCR on the 5' RACE reads. The sample consists of about 26,000 distinct CDR3 sequences, just over 4% of them appearing once. The sequenced sample consisted of whole blood. The receptors derive from an adult who was a healthcare worker with PCR-confirmed SARS-CoV-2 infection or an uninfected control (not recorded which). Both conserved end residues are part of each CDR3. A D gene is named only where the DNA matches it firmly. Size values are once, few and many counts, or a class for expanded clones, and some rows have none.

TRBJ1-1 | TRBV7-9 | NA | many | TGTGCCAGCAGCTTCCGTCCGGACCACTTGAACACTGAAGCTTTCTTT | CASSFRPDHLNTEAFF
TRBJ1-1 | TRBV5-5 | TRBD1 | many | TGTGCCAGCAGCTTCGACAGGGGAACTGAAGCTTTCTTT | CASSFDRGTEAFF
TRBJ2-5 | TRBV29-1 | NA | many | TGCAGCCTTCAGGAGACTACCTACGCGGAGACCCAGTACTTC | CSLQETTYAETQYF
TRBJ2-6 | TRBV5-6 | NA | NA | TGTGCCAGCAGCTACGACCGGGCTGGGGCCAACGTCCTGACTTTC | CASSYDRAGANVLTF
TRBJ2-3 | TRBV9 | NA | many | TGTGCCAGCAGCGTAGGTGGGGGACCCACAGATACGCAGTATTTT | CASSVGGGPTDTQYF
TRBJ1-5 | TRBV20-1 | NA | few | TGCAGTGCTCAAGACGAGAGCAATCAGCCCCAGCATTTT | CSAQDESNQPQHF
TRBJ2-1 | TRBV11-2 | NA | many | TGTGCCAGCAGCCCCGGACAAAGCTCCTACAATGAGCAGTTCTTC | CASSPGQSSYNEQFF
TRBJ2-3 | TRBV15 | TRBD2 | few | TGTGCCACCAGCAGACTTCGGGGAGGGAGCGGGGCAGATACGCAGTATTTT | CATSRLRGGSGADTQYF
TRBJ1-2 | TRBV9 | NA | NA | TGTGCCAGCAGAAGGTCGGACTATGGCTACACCTTC | CASRRSDYGYTF
TRBJ2-7 | TRBV7-2 | NA | many | TGTGCCAGCAGCTTAGTCGGGGGGCAGGACGAGCAGTACTTC | CASSLVGGQDEQYF
TRBJ2-1 | TRBV29-1 | TRBD2 | many | TGCAGCGCGGGAGGATCCTACAATGAGCAGTTCTTC | CSAGGSYNEQFF
TRBJ2-7 | TRBV5-5 | TRBD1 | many | TGTGCCAGCAGCTTGGCCGGGACAGGGATTGGAGCCTACGAGCAGTACTTC | CASSLAGTGIGAYEQYF
TRBJ2-7 | TRBV30 | NA | many | TGTGCCTGGACAAGACGGGACTCCTACGAGCAGTACTTC | CAWTRRDSYEQYF
TRBJ1-1 | TRBV10-3 | NA | many | TGTGCCATCGGGGCGACCGACGGGGCTGAAGCTTTCTTT | CAIGATDGAEAFF
TRBJ2-7 | TRBV7-6 | NA | medium-sized | TGTGCCAGCAGCTTCCTCCCCGGATACGAGCAGTACTTC | CASSFLPGYEQYF
TRBJ1-6 | TRBV7-2 | TRBD1 | NA | TGTGCCAGCAGCCCCGCTTCCGGGACAGCCTTGTCCGCCCTCCACTTT | CASSPASGTALSALHF
TRBJ2-3 | TRBV5-5 | TRBD2 | many | TGTGCCAGCAGCTCCGGGACTAGCCCAGATACGCAGTATTTT | CASSSGTSPDTQYF